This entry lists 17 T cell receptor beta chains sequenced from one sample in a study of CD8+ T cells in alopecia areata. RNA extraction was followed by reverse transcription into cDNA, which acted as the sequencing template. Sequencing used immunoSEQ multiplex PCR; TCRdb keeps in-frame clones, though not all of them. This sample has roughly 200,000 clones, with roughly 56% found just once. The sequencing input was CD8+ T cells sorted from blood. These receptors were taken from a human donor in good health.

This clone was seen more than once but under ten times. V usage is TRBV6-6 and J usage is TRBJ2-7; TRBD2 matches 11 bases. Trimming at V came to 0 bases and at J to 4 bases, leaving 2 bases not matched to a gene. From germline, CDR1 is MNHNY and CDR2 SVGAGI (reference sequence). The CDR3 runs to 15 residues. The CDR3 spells CASSYSSSGGYEQYF. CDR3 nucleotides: TGTGCCAGCAGTTACTCGTCTAGCGGGGGGTACGAGCAGTACTTC.

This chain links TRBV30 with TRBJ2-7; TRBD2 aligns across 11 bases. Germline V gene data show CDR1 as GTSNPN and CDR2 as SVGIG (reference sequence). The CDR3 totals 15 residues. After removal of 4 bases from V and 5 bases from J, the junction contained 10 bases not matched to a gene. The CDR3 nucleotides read TGTGCCTGGATGATAGCGGGGGGGCTCCTCAACGAGCAGTACTTC. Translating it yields CAWMIAGGLLNEQYF. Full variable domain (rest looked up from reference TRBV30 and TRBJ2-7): SQTIHQWPATLVQPVGSPLSLECTVEGTSNPNLYWYRQAAGRGLQLLFYSVGIGQISSEVPQNLSASRPQDRQFILSSKKLLLSDSGFYLCAWMIAGGLLNEQYFGPGTRLTVT.

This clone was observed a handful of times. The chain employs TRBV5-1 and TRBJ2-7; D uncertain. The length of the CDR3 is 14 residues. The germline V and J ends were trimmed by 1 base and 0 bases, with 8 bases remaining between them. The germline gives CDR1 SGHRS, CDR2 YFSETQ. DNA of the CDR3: TGCGCCAGCAGCTTGAGGACCGACTCCTACGAGCAGTACTTC. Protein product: CASSLRTDSYEQYF.

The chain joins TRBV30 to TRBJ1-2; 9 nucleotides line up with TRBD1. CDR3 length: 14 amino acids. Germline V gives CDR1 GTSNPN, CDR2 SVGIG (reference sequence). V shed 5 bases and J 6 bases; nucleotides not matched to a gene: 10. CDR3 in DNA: TGTGCCTGGCTTCCGGGACAGGGATCGGATGGCTACACCTTC. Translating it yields CAWLPGQGSDGYTF.

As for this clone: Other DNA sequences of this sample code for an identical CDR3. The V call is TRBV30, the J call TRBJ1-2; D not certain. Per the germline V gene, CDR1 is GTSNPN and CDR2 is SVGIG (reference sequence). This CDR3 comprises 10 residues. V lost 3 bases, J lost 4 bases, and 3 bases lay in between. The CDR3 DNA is TGTGCCTGGAGGTCCTATGGCTACACCTTC. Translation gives CAWRSYGYTF.

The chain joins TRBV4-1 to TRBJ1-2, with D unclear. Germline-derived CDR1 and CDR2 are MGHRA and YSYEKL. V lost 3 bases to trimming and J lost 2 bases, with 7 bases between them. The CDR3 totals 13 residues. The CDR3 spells CASSHDNNYGYTF. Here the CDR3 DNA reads TGCGCCAGCAGCCACGACAACAACTATGGCTACACCTTC.

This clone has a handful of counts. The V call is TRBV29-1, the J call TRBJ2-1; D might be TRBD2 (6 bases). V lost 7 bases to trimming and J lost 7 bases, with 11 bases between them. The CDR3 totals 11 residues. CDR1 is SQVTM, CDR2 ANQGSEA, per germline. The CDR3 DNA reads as TGCAGCGGGGTTGGGGGGAATGAGCAGTTCTTC. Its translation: CSGVGGNEQFF.

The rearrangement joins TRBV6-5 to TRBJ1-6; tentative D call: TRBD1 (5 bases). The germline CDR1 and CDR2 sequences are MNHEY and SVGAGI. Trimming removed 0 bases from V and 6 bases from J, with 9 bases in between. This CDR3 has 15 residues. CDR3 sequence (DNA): TGTGCCAGCAGTTACTCGACCAGGGTTAATTCACCCCTCCACTTT. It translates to CASSYSTRVNSPLHF.

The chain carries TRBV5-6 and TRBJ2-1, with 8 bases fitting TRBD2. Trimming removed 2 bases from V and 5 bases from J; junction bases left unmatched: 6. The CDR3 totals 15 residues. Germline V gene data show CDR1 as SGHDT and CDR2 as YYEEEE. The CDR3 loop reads CASSFERGPNNEQFF. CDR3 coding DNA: TGTGCCAGCAGCTTTGAGCGGGGGCCCAACAATGAGCAGTTCTTC.

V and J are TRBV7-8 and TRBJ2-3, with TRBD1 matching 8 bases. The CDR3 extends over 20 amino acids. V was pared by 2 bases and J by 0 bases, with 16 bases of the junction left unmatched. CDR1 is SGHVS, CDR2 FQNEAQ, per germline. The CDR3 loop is CASSLSRTGRTEFSTDTQYF. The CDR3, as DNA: TGTGCCAGCAGCTTAAGCCGGACAGGGCGAACCGAATTTAGCACAGATACGCAGTATTTT.

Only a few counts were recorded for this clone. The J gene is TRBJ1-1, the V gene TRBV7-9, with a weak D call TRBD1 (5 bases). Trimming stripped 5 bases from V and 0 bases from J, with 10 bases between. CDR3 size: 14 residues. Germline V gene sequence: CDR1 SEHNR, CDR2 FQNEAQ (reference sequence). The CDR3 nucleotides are TGTGCCAGCAGCCAGCTACAGGTGAACACTGAAGCTTTCTTT. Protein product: CASSQLQVNTEAFF.

DNA of the CDR3: TGTGCCAGCAGACTAGGAGTAAACCAGGGAATCACTGAAGCTTTCTTT. This encodes CASRLGVNQGITEAFF. V gene TRBV5-6 combines with J gene TRBJ1-1; the D gene is possibly TRBD1 (5 bases). The V gene's germline CDR1 is SGHDT and CDR2 YYEEEE. Trimming stripped 5 bases from V and 4 bases from J, with 21 bases between. The CDR3 consists of 16 residues.

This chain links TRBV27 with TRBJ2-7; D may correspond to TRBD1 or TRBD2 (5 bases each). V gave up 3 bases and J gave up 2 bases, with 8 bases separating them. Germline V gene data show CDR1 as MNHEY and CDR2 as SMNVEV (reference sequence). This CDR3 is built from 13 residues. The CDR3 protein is CASSLGVPYEQYF. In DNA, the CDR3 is TGTGCCAGCAGTTTGGGGGTACCCTACGAGCAGTACTTC.

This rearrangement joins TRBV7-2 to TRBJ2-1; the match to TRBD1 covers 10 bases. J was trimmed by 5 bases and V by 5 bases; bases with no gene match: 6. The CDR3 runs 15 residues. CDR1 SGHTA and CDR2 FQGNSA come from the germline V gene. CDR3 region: CASSARDRGHNEQFF. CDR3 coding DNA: TGTGCCAGCAGCGCCCGGGACAGGGGACACAATGAGCAGTTCTTC.

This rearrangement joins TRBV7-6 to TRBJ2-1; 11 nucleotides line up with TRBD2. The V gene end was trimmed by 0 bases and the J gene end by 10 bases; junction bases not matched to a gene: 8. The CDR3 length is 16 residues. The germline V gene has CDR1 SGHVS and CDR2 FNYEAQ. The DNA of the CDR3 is TGTGCCAGCAGCTTAGCATCTAGCGGGGGGACATACGAGCAGTTCTTC. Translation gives CASSLASSGGTYEQFF. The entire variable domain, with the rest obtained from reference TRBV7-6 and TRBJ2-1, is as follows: GAGVSQSPRYKVTKRGQDVALRCDPISGHVSLYWYRQALGQGPEFLTYFNYEAQQDKSGLPNDRFSAERPEGSISTLTIQRTEQRDSAMYRCASSLASSGGTYEQFFGPGTRLTVL.

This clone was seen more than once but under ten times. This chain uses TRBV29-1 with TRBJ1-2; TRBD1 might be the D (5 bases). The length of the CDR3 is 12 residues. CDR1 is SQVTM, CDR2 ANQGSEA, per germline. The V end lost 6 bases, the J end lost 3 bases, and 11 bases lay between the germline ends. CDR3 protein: CSVRGFDYGYTF. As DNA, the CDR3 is TGCAGCGTGAGGGGTTTCGACTATGGCTACACCTTC. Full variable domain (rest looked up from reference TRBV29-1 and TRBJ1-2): SAVISQKPSRDICQRGTSLTIQCQVDSQVTMMFWYRQQPGQSLTLIATANQGSEATYESGFVIDKFPISRPNLTFSTLTVSNMSPEDSSIYLCSVRGFDYGYTFGSGTRLTVV.

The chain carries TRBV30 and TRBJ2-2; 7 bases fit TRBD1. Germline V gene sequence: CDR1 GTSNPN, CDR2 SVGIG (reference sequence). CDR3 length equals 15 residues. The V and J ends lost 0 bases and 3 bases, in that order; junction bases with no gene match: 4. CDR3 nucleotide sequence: TGTGCCTGGAGTGTACACGACAGGGACACCGGGGAGCTGTTTTTT. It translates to CAWSVHDRDTGELFF.